Given below is one TCR beta chain in context. Its cognate antigen is unknown. This sample is drawn from a study of cytomegalovirus exposure and HLA in healthy donors. Study results and limitations: TCR beta V segments were, for the most part, productive about 87% or about 30% of the time in an earlier analysis.

The primer mix had 60 Vbeta and 13 Jbeta primers. The table came from immunoSEQ multiplex PCR; TCRdb's copy has only in-frame clones and leaves some out. Here the sample spans fewer than 200,000 clones, 80% to 90% being singletons. CDR3 length: 15 amino acids. Looked up from germline, CDR1 is SGHRS and CDR2 is YFSETQ. With 0 bases removed from V and 2 bases from J, the gap between germline ends came to 12 bases. The V gene is TRBV5-1, the J gene TRBJ2-7; tentatively, D is TRBD1 (5 bases). The sequence was obtained from a man aged 40-50 years in good health and CMV-seropositive. The sequencing input was PBMCs. Here the CDR3 reads CASSLGIGVPYEQYF. The CDR3, as DNA: TGCGCCAGCAGCTTGGGTATAGGGGTACCCTACGAGCAGTACTTC.